Following are 27 T cell receptor beta chains from one sample sequenced in a study of T cell changes during pregnancy in multiple sclerosis. Clones were sequenced by immunoSEQ multiplex PCR, and TCRdb holds only the in-frame ones, with some missing. The sample has about 70,000 clones, 85% to 95% seen once. This material consisted of CD8+ T cells from peripheral blood mononuclear cells, taken in the third trimester of pregnancy. Every receptor here comes from a female donor in good health, enrolled as a control in a pregnancy study.

The chain carries TRBV15 and TRBJ2-1; 9 positions match TRBD1. The trim removed 0 bases at V and 4 bases at J, leaving 7 bases unmatched. The CDR3 is 17 amino acids. Germline lookup yields CDR1 LNHNV and CDR2 YYDKDF (reference sequence). The CDR3 loop is CATSREVGTGLYNEQFF. The CDR3 bases are TGTGCCACCAGCAGAGAGGTTGGGACAGGGTTGTACAATGAGCAGTTCTTC.

The chain recombines TRBV6-1 with TRBJ1-3; D gene unclear. Trimming shortened V by 11 bases and J by 0 bases, and 11 bases separated the two germline ends. The CDR3 is made up of 13 amino acids. Germline loops: CDR1 MNHNS, CDR2 SASEGT. The CDR3 sequence: CAHSGSSGNTIYF. CDR3 in DNA: TGTGCCCACAGTGGGAGCTCTGGAAACACCATATATTTT.

The chain combines TRBV6-6 with TRBJ1-6; the match to TRBD1 covers 8 bases. With 5 bases clipped from V and 10 bases from J, the junction kept 4 bases outside the gene matches. The CDR3 totals 13 residues. Germline V gives CDR1 MNHNY, CDR2 SVGAGI (reference sequence). The CDR3 protein is CASSPGTGSPLHF. DNA for the CDR3: TGTGCCAGCAGTCCCGGGACAGGCTCACCCCTCCACTTT.

This rearrangement joins TRBV6-6 to TRBJ2-2; the match to TRBD1 covers 7 bases. Germline CDR1 and CDR2: MNHNY and SVGAGI (reference sequence). The CDR3 totals 12 residues. V trimming: 8 bases; J trimming: 6 bases; junction bases outside the gene matches: 3. CDR3 sequence (DNA): TGTGCCAGCGAGGGGGCGTCCGGGGAGCTGTTTTTT. This translates into CASEGASGELFF.

CDR3 in amino acids: CASSQDAGVTYNSPLHF. CDR3 nucleotides: TGCGCCAGCAGCCAAGATGCGGGGGTAACCTATAATTCACCCCTCCACTTT. The chain links TRBV4-3 to TRBJ1-6; D may be TRBD1 (5 bases). Deletions cut 0 bases from V and 2 bases from J, with 11 bases between. The CDR3 covers 17 residues. CDR1 and CDR2 (germline): LGHNA, YSLEER.

This clone appeared once. This chain joins TRBV29-1 and TRBJ1-2, with 8 bases matching TRBD1. The germline V gene encodes CDR1 SQVTM and CDR2 ANQGSEA. The length of the CDR3 is 17 residues. The V and J ends lost 2 bases and 2 bases, in that order; junction bases with no gene match: 13. The CDR3 reads CSVEFRDRGLKNYGYTF. In DNA form, the CDR3 reads TGCAGCGTTGAATTCCGAGACAGGGGCCTTAAGAACTATGGCTACACCTTC.

The chain carries TRBV19 and TRBJ1-5, with TRBD1 matching 8 bases. The CDR3 has 15 residues. CDR1 LNHDA and CDR2 SQIVND come from the germline V gene (reference sequence). V gave up 7 bases and J gave up 6 bases; unmatched junction bases: 11. CDR3: CASTPGQGGGQPQHF. The CDR3 DNA reads as TGTGCCAGTACCCCAGGACAGGGCGGCGGTCAGCCCCAGCATTTT.

The chain joins TRBV6-1 to TRBJ1-1; a weak D match, TRBD1 (5 bases). The V gene lost 3 bases and the J gene lost 4 bases, with 12 bases spanning the gap. CDR3 size: 14 residues. CDR1 is MNHNS and CDR2 is SASEGT in the germline V gene. The CDR3 sequence is CASSDLGGVTEAFF. CDR3 DNA: TGTGCCAGCAGTGACCTGGGGGGGGTCACTGAAGCTTTCTTT.

The chain has TRBV6-1 and TRBJ2-7; 8 nucleotides align to TRBD2. Trimming cost V 10 bases and J 2 bases; bases outside gene matches: 7. Germline CDR1 is MNHNS and CDR2 is SASEGT. The CDR3 spans 13 residues. The CDR3: CATRAGGTYEQYF. CDR3 nucleotide sequence: TGTGCCACCCGGGCGGGGGGAACCTACGAGCAGTACTTC.

V and J are TRBV29-1 and TRBJ2-1, with D perhaps TRBD1 (5 bases). CDR3 length: 18 amino acids. The V and J ends lost 4 bases and 4 bases respectively, with 26 bases between them. Looked up from germline, CDR1 is SQVTM and CDR2 is ANQGSEA. The CDR3 region has the DNA TGCAGCGTTGTCTTGGGAATTAAGGACACGCATAGGTACAATGAGCAGTTCTTC. It translates to CSVVLGIKDTHRYNEQFF.

The V call is TRBV19, the J call TRBJ1-6; no clear D. The CDR3 contains 19 residues. CDR1 and CDR2 (germline): LNHDA, SQIVND (reference sequence). V lost 3 bases and J 0 bases, leaving 18 bases between the germline ends. This chain's CDR3 is CASSMTPPGLSSYNSPLHF. The DNA for the CDR3 is TGTGCCAGTAGTATGACCCCGCCAGGACTAAGCTCCTATAATTCACCCCTCCACTTT. Together with reference TRBV19 and TRBJ1-6, the CDR3 gives the full variable domain: DGGITQSPKYLFRKEGQNVTLSCEQNLNHDAMYWYRQDPGQGLRLIYYSQIVNDFQKGDIAEGYSVSREKKESFPLTVTSAQKNPTAFYLCASSMTPPGLSSYNSPLHFGNGTRLTVT.

The rearrangement uses TRBV19 and TRBJ2-7; D might be TRBD1 (6 bases). The V end lost 3 bases, the J end lost 3 bases, and 9 bases lay between the germline ends. Germline CDR1 reads LNHDA; CDR2 reads SQIVND (reference sequence). The CDR3 consists of 13 residues. CDR3 nucleotides: TGTGCCAGTAGTATTACCAGGGGCTACGAGCAGTACTTC. It encodes CASSITRGYEQYF.

The chain recombines TRBV10-3 with TRBJ2-7; D may be TRBD1 (6 bases). Between the trimmed V and J ends, which lost 6 bases and 5 bases, there was a span of 11 bases. Germline V gene sequence: CDR1 ENHRY, CDR2 SYGVKD. There are 12 residues in the CDR3. CDR3 sequence reads: CAIRGDRNEQYF. CDR3 DNA: TGTGCCATCAGGGGCGACAGGAACGAGCAGTACTTC.

This clone appeared a single time. The chain joins TRBV2 to TRBJ2-7; TRBD1 agrees at 7 bases. V was pared by 9 bases and J by 5 bases, with 13 bases of the junction left unmatched. The CDR3 covers 14 residues. The germline CDR1 and CDR2 sequences are SNHLY and FYNNEI. The CDR3 loop reads CASDREVGRDEQYF. In DNA form, the CDR3 reads TGTGCCAGTGACAGGGAAGTCGGAAGGGACGAGCAGTACTTC.

V and J are TRBV7-9 and TRBJ1-1; the D is unclear. Trimming took off 3 bases at V and 1 base at J, with 6 bases between the two ends. Germline CDR1 is SEHNR and CDR2 is FQNEAQ (reference sequence). The CDR3 length is 13 residues. This chain's CDR3 is CASSFTGNTEAFF. CDR3 nucleotide sequence: TGTGCCAGCAGCTTTACGGGGAACACTGAAGCTTTCTTT.

The J gene is TRBJ2-7, the V gene TRBV7-7; 7 bases match TRBD2. The CDR3 consists of 15 residues. Germline V gene sequence: CDR1 SSHAT, CDR2 FNYEAQ (reference sequence). The CDR3 DNA follows: TGTGCTAGCGCTGTGGGGAGGGGATACTCCTACGAGCAGTACTTC. Its translation: CASAVGRGYSYEQYF. Using reference TRBV7-7 and TRBJ2-7 for the parts outside the CDR3, the full variable domain is GAGVSQSPRYKVTKRGQDVTLRCDPISSHATLYWYQQALGQGPEFLTYFNYEAQPDKSGLPSDRFSAERPEGSISTLTIQRTEQRDSAMYRCASAVGRGYSYEQYFGPGTRLTVT.

This sequence joins TRBV6-1 and TRBJ1-1, with D perhaps matching TRBD1 (6 bases). This CDR3 is 17 amino acids long. The germline V gene encodes CDR1 MNHNS and CDR2 SASEGT. V was cut by 0 bases and J by 1 base, with 15 bases left in between. This CDR3 is CASSEAIGGAGNTEAFF. Here the CDR3 DNA reads TGTGCCAGCAGTGAAGCGATCGGGGGGGCGGGGAACACTGAAGCTTTCTTT.

The chain is built from TRBV25-1 and TRBJ2-5, with 7 bases matching TRBD1. The CDR3 is made up of 18 amino acids. V dropped 3 bases and J dropped 0; count of bases not matched to a gene: 13. Germline assignment: CDR1 MGHDK and CDR2 SYGVNS. In DNA, the CDR3 is TGTGCCAGCAGTGAGAGGGACAGCCCCTTTACGTACCAAGAGACCCAGTACTTC. Its translation is CASSERDSPFTYQETQYF. The whole variable domain, filled in from reference TRBV25-1 and TRBJ2-5, reads EADIYQTPRYLVIGTGKKITLECSQTMGHDKMYWYQQDPGMELHLIHYSYGVNSTEKGDLSSESTVSRIRTEHFPLTLESARPSHTSQYLCASSERDSPFTYQETQYFGPGTRLLVL.

This clone has more than one count but fewer than ten. The chain links TRBV19 to TRBJ1-1, with unresolved D. V lost 6 bases, J lost 3 bases, and 5 bases lay in between. Per the germline V gene, CDR1 is LNHDA and CDR2 is SQIVND (reference sequence). The CDR3 length is 11 residues. Here the CDR3 reads CASREDTEAFF. The CDR3, as DNA: TGTGCCAGTAGAGAGGACACTGAAGCTTTCTTT.

By share, this clone counts as medium-sized. The V and J genes are TRBV7-9 and TRBJ1-5; 9 bases map to TRBD1. After removal of 3 bases from V and 5 bases from J, the junction contained 14 bases not matched to a gene. Per the germline V gene, CDR1 is SEHNR and CDR2 is FQNEAQ (reference sequence). CDR3 length equals 18 residues. The CDR3: CASSFVGPGTGMDQPQHF. The CDR3 DNA reads TGTGCCAGCAGCTTTGTCGGTCCCGGGACAGGGATGGATCAGCCCCAGCATTTT.

V is TRBV13 and J is TRBJ1-4, with D possibly matching TRBD1 (6 bases). V was pared by 6 bases and J by 7 bases, with 12 bases between. Germline V gene sequence: CDR1 PRHDT, CDR2 FYEKMQ (reference sequence). The CDR3 totals 13 residues. This CDR3 reads CASSYDRSEKLFF. The CDR3 DNA reads as TGTGCCAGCAGTTATGACAGGTCTGAAAAACTGTTTTTT.

V is TRBV27 and J is TRBJ2-7; D is unclear. The CDR3 covers 12 residues. The germline gives CDR1 MNHEY, CDR2 SMNVEV (reference sequence). The V and J ends lost 7 bases and 7 bases respectively, with 14 bases between them. CDR3 sequence reads: CASTKTGREQYF. The DNA for the CDR3 is TGTGCCAGCACCAAAACGGGTCGTGAGCAGTACTTC.

The V gene is TRBV5-1, the J gene TRBJ2-7; 9 positions match TRBD1. Germline V CDR1 and CDR2: SGHRS, YFSETQ. The CDR3 runs to 17 residues. V shed 4 bases, J shed 3 bases, and the junction held 14 bases outside the gene matches. This CDR3 reads CASSKGQGRVKNYEQYF. CDR3 bases: TGCGCCAGCAGCAAGGGACAGGGAAGGGTCAAGAACTACGAGCAGTACTTC.

This rearrangement joins TRBV4-3 to TRBJ2-2; 8 nucleotides align to TRBD2. Germline CDR1 and CDR2: LGHNA and YSLEER. The CDR3 is 19 amino acids. V lost 0 bases and J lost 3; bases outside the gene matches: 12. CDR3 nucleotides: TGCGCCAGCAGCCAAGATATAAGTGGGCGGGGGGCGTACACCGGGGAGCTGTTTTTT. Its protein is CASSQDISGRGAYTGELFF.

The genes are TRBV5-6 and TRBJ2-3; 14 bases align to TRBD2. V dropped 7 bases and J dropped 5; count of bases not matched to a gene: 15. Germline V gene data show CDR1 as SGHDT and CDR2 as YYEEEE. The CDR3 contains 18 residues. The CDR3 spells CASGRLAGGRTQGDTQYF. The DNA for the CDR3 is TGTGCCAGCGGGCGACTAGCGGGGGGGCGGACTCAAGGAGATACGCAGTATTTT.

This chain joins TRBV5-1 and TRBJ2-7, with 8 nucleotides matching TRBD1. The CDR3 sequence is 14 residues long. Germline-derived CDR1 and CDR2 are SGHRS and YFSETQ. With V trimmed by 4 bases and J by 7 bases, 10 bases remained unmatched. CDR3 in amino acids: CASSGRTGRGEQYF. CDR3 bases: TGCGCCAGCAGCGGCCGGACAGGGCGTGGAGAGCAGTACTTC.

The V and J genes are TRBV7-2 and TRBJ1-2, with 8 bases matching TRBD1. Germline CDR1 and CDR2: SGHTA and FQGNSA. With V trimmed by 5 bases and J by 7 bases, 6 bases remained unmatched. This CDR3 contains 13 residues. CDR3 in amino acids: CASSPGGGVGYTF. The CDR3 DNA reads as TGTGCCAGCAGCCCAGGGGGCGGGGTTGGCTACACCTTC.